The source of this T cell receptor (beta chain) is a study of graft-versus-host responses after intestinal transplantation (dated by TCRdb to about 2021). The study in broad terms: Recipients received multivisceral, liver-intestinal, or isolated intestinal transplants. Every recipient was given anti-thymocyte globulin induction, followed by roughly 3 years of maintenance tacrolimus and steroids. Bulk TCR-beta CDR3 sequencing was used to track graft-versus-host and host-versus-graft alloreactive T cell clones in the graft, circulation and bone marrow after intestinal transplantation. To identify alloreactive clones, pre-transplant mixed lymphocyte reaction products were sequenced and then compared with unstimulated pre-transplant donor and recipient T cells. The cohort enrolled about two dozen intestinal transplant recipients, one of whom was a retransplant, and 3 patients without pretransplant specimens were excluded. A peak of at least 4% donor T cells among recipient peripheral blood mononuclear cells was the definition used for donor T cell macrochimerism. Instead of going to the commercial service, samples from a few later patients were sequenced in-house on an Illumina MiSeq and processed with MiXCR. The paper as a whole reports these results and caveats: Early after transplant, declines in HvG clones were associated with peak levels of circulating GvH clones. In patients with donor T cell macrochimerism, the allografts had high GvH to HvG T cell clonal ratios. GvH clones were found in recipient bone marrow, and some of the GvH clones appeared earlier in ileal mucosa or blood, which is consistent with an intestinal mucosal origin. The conclusions were limited by the relatively low number and heterogeneity of the intestinal transplant patients.

Library generation was performed with the immunoSEQ multiplex PCR assay. For most patients, genomic DNA was isolated using the Qiagen DNeasy Blood and Tissue Kit and was shipped frozen to Adaptive Biotechnologies for TCR sequencing. Adaptive Biotechnologies carried out high-throughput TCR-beta CDR3 sequencing of genomic DNA for most patients. The study's own analysis went as follows. Adaptive's ImmunoSEQ software was the source of the TCR sequencing data for 18 patients, while a few other patients were processed with MiXCR and VDJtools. To correct CD4 versus CD8 sorting errors, any sequence found in both subsets at a frequency ratio below 5:1 was removed. CDR3 nucleotide sequences shared by donor and recipient were removed because the origin of these sequences could not be assigned. To count as alloreactive, a clone needed at least 2-fold expansion over unstimulated cells and a minimum CFSE-low frequency of 0.002% (template counts) or 0.001% (read counts). Clones detected in sequenced pre-transplant spleen, lymph node, or MLR CFSE-low populations of the donor or recipient were defined as mappable. The cumulative frequency of alloreactive clones was calculated as a percentage of all sequences, weighted by copy number. The immuneACCESS repertoire file appears here via TCRdb, limited to in-frame rearrangements. These files lack a portion of the clones; in checked studies, under half of the deficit traces to unresolved V genes, and the cause of the others is not known. That table furnishes V, J and clone size, whereas the DNA furnished D and trimming. This sample holds about 39,000 clones; more than 90% were observed only once. Around 0.2% of the sample is taken by the ten largest.

Reading from cysteine to phenylalanine, the CDR3 counts 15 amino acids. Just CDR3 DNA is preserved here, 45 bases in frame from base 1. CDR1 and CDR2 were assigned from the germline V gene as LGHNA and YNFKEQ. The germline V and J ends show losses of 0 bases and 0 bases respectively, and no gene match explains 1 base of the junction. Notes on this clone: This receptor's antigen is unknown. No clone much larger than this one lies a single base away; base qualities are absent.

This specimen's time point label, interpreted: cells obtained before transplantation from donor or recipient. CD3+CD4+ and CD3+CD8+ populations were FACS-sorted from unstimulated pre-transplant donor and recipient cells taken from spleen or lymph nodes. In this chain, TRBV4-2 is recombined with TRBJ2-5, and TRBD1 aligns with 7 junction nucleotides. The TCR sequence derives from a human donor who was the organ donor for an intestinal transplant. The sample in question was unstimulated CD8+ T cells sorted from spleen or lymph node cells, obtained before transplant. The CDR3 has the sequence CASSQEDRNQETQYF. At the DNA level, the sequence is TGTGCCAGCAGCCAAGAGGACAGGAACCAAGAGACCCAGTACTTC.